The 29 T cell receptor beta chains below come from one sample, sequenced in a study of cytomegalovirus exposure and HLA in healthy donors. The PCR contained 60 Vbeta and 13 Jbeta primers. Sequencing was performed with immunoSEQ multiplex PCR; in TCRdb, only in-frame clones are kept and a portion is missing. The sample records 150,000 or so clones, around 84% being singletons. Sample: PBMCs. These receptor sequences come from a male donor in good health and CMV-seropositive.

The chain combines TRBV27 with TRBJ1-5; 9 nucleotides align to TRBD1. Germline V lookup: CDR1 MNHEY, CDR2 SMNVEV (reference sequence). The CDR3 length is 18 residues. V shed 5 bases and J 0 bases; nucleotides not matched to a gene: 11. The CDR3 reads CASSKNTGTGYSNQPQHF. CDR3 bases: TGTGCCAGCAGTAAGAATACCGGGACAGGGTATAGCAATCAGCCCCAGCATTTT.

The chain uses TRBV18 and TRBJ2-7; D may be TRBD2 (5 bases). CDR3 length: 13 amino acids. The ends were cut back, 3 bases at V and 5 bases at J, with 11 bases in the middle. Germline CDR1 KGHSH, CDR2 LQKENI. The CDR3 protein is CASSPGVTHEQYF. Here the CDR3 DNA reads TGTGCCAGCTCACCCGGGGTTACCCACGAGCAGTACTTC.

CDR3 loop: CSEGVKNIQYF. As DNA, the CDR3 is TGCAGTGAAGGGGTCAAAAACATTCAGTACTTC. The rearrangement links TRBV20-1 to TRBJ2-4, with D possibly TRBD1 on 5 matching bases. From germline, CDR1 is DFQATT and CDR2 SNEGSKA (reference sequence). The CDR3 is made up of 11 amino acids. The V and J ends lost 7 bases and 3 bases respectively, with 7 bases between them.

This sequence joins TRBV5-4 and TRBJ2-1, with 13 nucleotides matching TRBD2. The CDR3 consists of 15 residues. After removal of 7 bases from V and 3 bases from J, the junction contained 4 bases not matched to a gene. Per the germline V gene, CDR1 is SGHNT and CDR2 is YYREEE (reference sequence). The CDR3 coding sequence is TGTGCCAGCTGGAGGACTAGCGGGGGCTACAATGAGCAGTTCTTC. This encodes CASWRTSGGYNEQFF.

The chain has TRBV6-6 and TRBJ1-4; TRBD1 might be the D (6 bases). Trimming removed 2 bases from V and 13 bases from J, with 23 bases in between. The CDR3 runs 16 residues. Germline V gives CDR1 MNHNY, CDR2 SVGAGI (reference sequence). CDR3 region: CASSYESSGGLKALFF. The CDR3 region has the DNA TGTGCCAGCAGTTACGAGTCCTCGGGGGGGCTGAAGGCACTGTTTTTT.

The J gene is TRBJ1-5, the V gene TRBV30; no clear D. In germline, CDR1 is GTSNPN, CDR2 SVGIG (reference sequence). V lost 2 bases and J 8 bases, leaving 16 bases between the germline ends. CDR3 length equals 14 residues. Written as DNA, the CDR3 is TGTGCCTGGAGTCGCAGCTCTCGAGGAGAGCCCCAGCATTTT. Its translation is CAWSRSSRGEPQHF.

This chain uses TRBV7-6 with TRBJ2-3; 10 bases are shared with TRBD2. The CDR3 is 15 amino acids. The germline gives CDR1 SGHVS, CDR2 FNYEAQ. The ends lost 1 base at V and 5 bases at J; junction bases unmatched: 3. The CDR3 sequence is CASSLGSGGGDTQYF. In DNA, the CDR3 is TGTGCCAGCAGCTTAGGAAGCGGGGGGGGAGATACGCAGTATTTT.

This chain links TRBV6-4 with TRBJ2-4; no clear D gene. CDR3 length: 14 residues. V lost 0 bases and J lost 7, with 10 bases in between. Looked up from germline, CDR1 is MRHNA and CDR2 is SNTAGT. The CDR3 is CASSDSPAGNIQYF. The CDR3 DNA follows: TGTGCCAGCAGTGACTCACCAGCCGGGAACATTCAGTACTTC.

The rearrangement joins TRBV7-9 to TRBJ1-5; tentative D call: TRBD1 (5 bases). The CDR3 consists of 16 residues. Germline lookup yields CDR1 SEHNR and CDR2 FQNEAQ (reference sequence). The V gene lost 1 base and the J gene lost 0 bases, with 10 bases spanning the gap. This chain's CDR3 is CASSLGFGASNQPQHF. CDR3 nucleotide sequence: TGTGCCAGCAGCTTAGGATTTGGGGCTAGCAATCAGCCCCAGCATTTT. Together with reference TRBV7-9 and TRBJ1-5, the CDR3 gives the full variable domain: DTGVSQNPRHKITKRGQNVTFRCDPISEHNRLYWYRQTLGQGPEFLTYFQNEAQLEKSRLLSDRFSAERPKGSFSTLEIQRTEQGDSAMYLCASSLGFGASNQPQHFGDGTRLSIL.

This chain connects TRBV21-1 to TRBJ1-1; no check of the table's D call, TRBD1, against the DNA was made. TRBV21-1 constitutes a pseudogene. The CDR3 runs 15 residues. The CDR3 protein is CASSPKGTGGTEAFF. CDR3 DNA: TGTGCCAGCAGCCCGAAGGGGACAGGGGGCACTGAAGCTTTCTTT.

The chain joins TRBV9 to TRBJ2-2; 7 bases are shared with TRBD2. Unmatched junction bases numbered 5, after V lost 3 bases and J lost 6 bases. This CDR3 is 14 amino acids long. The germline V gene encodes CDR1 SGDLS and CDR2 YYNGEE. The CDR3 nucleotides read TGTGCCAGCAGCGCCGAGGGAGGGCCCGGGGAGCTGTTTTTT. It encodes CASSAEGGPGELFF.

The rearrangement uses TRBV9 and TRBJ1-2, with D maybe TRBD1 (5 bases). Per germline, CDR1 SGDLS and CDR2 YYNGEE. The CDR3 spans 18 residues. Trimming stripped 4 bases from V and 3 bases from J, with 25 bases between. In nucleotides, the CDR3 is TGTGCCAGCAGCCCCCAACCCGGCGGGGGAATTGGATACTATGGCTACACCTTC. Translating it yields CASSPQPGGGIGYYGYTF.

The rearrangement uses TRBV5-4 and TRBJ2-2; D is perhaps TRBD1 (6 bases). The CDR3 runs to 13 residues. Germline-derived CDR1 and CDR2 are SGHNT and YYREEE (reference sequence). Trimming left V 3 bases short and J 4 bases short, with 7 bases between. The CDR3 here is CASSSRGTGELFF. The CDR3 nucleotides are TGTGCCAGCAGCTCCAGGGGCACCGGGGAGCTGTTTTTT. Combining the CDR3 with reference TRBV5-4 and TRBJ2-2 gives the whole variable domain ETGVTQSPTHLIKTRGQQVTLRCSSQSGHNTVSWYQQALGQGPQFIFQYYREEENGRGNFPPRFSGLQFPNYSSELNVNALELDDSALYLCASSSRGTGELFFGEGSRLTVL.

The J gene is TRBJ2-7, the V gene TRBV5-6; tentatively, D is TRBD2 (7 bases). The germline V gene has CDR1 SGHDT and CDR2 YYEEEE. With 5 bases removed from V and 7 bases from J, the gap between germline ends came to 19 bases. The CDR3 has 14 amino acids. CDR3: CASSSKGGGREQYF. CDR3 bases: TGTGCCAGCAGTTCAAAAGGGGGGGGGAGGGAGCAGTACTTC.

V gene TRBV13 combines with J gene TRBJ1-4; 9 bases map to TRBD1. J gave up 6 bases and V 5 bases, and 4 bases lay outside the gene matches. Per the germline V gene, CDR1 is PRHDT and CDR2 is FYEKMQ (reference sequence). CDR3 length: 14 residues. The CDR3 DNA reads as TGTGCCAGCAGCCGCTGGACAGGGGATGAAAAACTGTTTTTT. Encoded protein: CASSRWTGDEKLFF.

A single count supports this clone. This rearrangement joins TRBV4-3 to TRBJ2-1; a possible D gene is TRBD2 (5 bases). V dropped 0 bases and J dropped 4 bases, with 10 bases sitting between them. This CDR3 is 15 amino acids long. Germline values: CDR1 LGHNA, CDR2 YSLEER. Written as DNA, the CDR3 is TGCGCCAGCAGCCAAGATTCAGCGGAGTACAATGAGCAGTTCTTC. Translated, it gives CASSQDSAEYNEQFF.

In its sample, this clone was seen a few times. The chain links TRBV7-6 to TRBJ2-3; 8 nucleotides agree with TRBD1. From germline, CDR1 is SGHVS and CDR2 FNYEAQ. This CDR3 is built from 16 residues. The V segment lost 5 bases and the J segment 3 bases; nucleotides outside the gene matches: 10. The CDR3 reads CASSPRQGASTDTQYF. For the CDR3, the DNA is TGTGCCAGCAGCCCTCGCCAGGGGGCATCAACAGATACGCAGTATTTT.

This sequence joins TRBV7-6 and TRBJ2-7; 13 bases agree with TRBD2. Germline CDR1 reads SGHVS; CDR2 reads FNYEAQ. Unmatched junction bases numbered 4, after V lost 5 bases and J lost 3 bases. CDR3 length: 15 residues. In DNA form, the CDR3 reads TGTGCCAGCAGCCCAGGACTAGCGGGAGACTACGAGCAGTACTTC. The encoded protein is CASSPGLAGDYEQYF.

The sample holds a few counts of this clone. J is TRBJ1-1 and V is TRBV25-1; 7 bases agree with TRBD1. Germline V CDR1 and CDR2: MGHDK, SYGVNS. V was clipped by 1 base and J by 5 bases; unmatched bases: 1. The length of the CDR3 is 13 residues. The CDR3 region has the DNA TGTGCCAGCAGTGAATCGACAGGGACTGAAGCTTTCTTT. Amino acid sequence: CASSESTGTEAFF.

CDR3 loop: CASSPGLAGNYEQYF. The CDR3 bases are TGTGCCAGCAGCCCGGGACTAGCGGGGAACTACGAGCAGTACTTC. The chain combines TRBV28 with TRBJ2-7; 13 nucleotides line up with TRBD2. From germline, CDR1 is MDHEN and CDR2 SYDVKM. This CDR3 has 15 residues. V lost 6 bases and J lost 3; bases outside the gene matches: 5.

The chain uses TRBV7-9 and TRBJ2-1; 7 nucleotides agree with TRBD2. The CDR3 covers 15 residues. V lost 7 bases, J lost 5 bases, and 11 bases stayed unmatched. Per germline, CDR1 SEHNR and CDR2 FQNEAQ (reference sequence). CDR3 nucleotide sequence: TGTGCCAGCACCCTAGCGCGGACTAGTAACAATGAGCAGTTCTTC. This encodes CASTLARTSNNEQFF. The variable domain in full, completed from reference TRBV7-9 and TRBJ2-1, reads DTGVSQNPRHKITKRGQNVTFRCDPISEHNRLYWYRQTLGQGPEFLTYFQNEAQLEKSRLLSDRFSAERPKGSFSTLEIQRTEQGDSAMYLCASTLARTSNNEQFFGPGTRLTVL.

Points on this clone: Germline is not matched at one junction end, which may reflect a read error. This chain uses TRBV20-1 with TRBJ2-1, with unresolved D. Looked up from germline, CDR1 is DFQATT and CDR2 is SNEGSKA (reference sequence). This CDR3 region has 10 residues. The DNA for the CDR3 is TGCAGTGCTATCGACCACGAGCGGTTCTTC. This sequence encodes CSAIDHERFF.

This clone was observed a few times. This chain uses TRBV30 with TRBJ2-2; D gene uncertain. Germline-derived CDR1 and CDR2 are GTSNPN and SVGIG (reference sequence). The CDR3 covers 13 residues. Between the trimmed V and J ends, which lost 4 bases and 5 bases, there was a span of 11 bases. The CDR3, as DNA: TGTGCCTGGACTAAATTGCGGACCGGGGAGCTGTTTTTT. Amino acid sequence: CAWTKLRTGELFF.

V gene TRBV19 combines with J gene TRBJ2-5; weak D call: TRBD1 (5 bases). CDR1 is LNHDA and CDR2 is SQIVND in the germline V gene (reference sequence). This CDR3 has 14 amino acids. Trimming removed 7 bases from V and 4 bases from J, with 16 bases in between. The CDR3 nucleotides read TGTGCCAGTAATGACCTAGGGGAACCAGAGACCCAGTACTTC. It yields the protein CASNDLGEPETQYF.

CDR3 amino acids: CASSFGGVGQPQHF. The CDR3 nucleotides are TGTGCCAGCAGCTTTGGGGGGGTCGGTCAGCCCCAGCATTTT. The chain employs TRBV7-9 and TRBJ1-5; maybe TRBD1 (5 bases). The CDR3 loop spans 14 amino acids. The germline V gene encodes CDR1 SEHNR and CDR2 FQNEAQ (reference sequence). V lost 3 bases to trimming and J lost 6 bases, with 12 bases between them.

This chain uses TRBV6-5 with TRBJ2-3, with TRBD2 matching over 14 bases. Germline CDR1 is MNHEY and CDR2 is SVGAGI. This CDR3 is built from 15 residues. V dropped 9 bases and J dropped 6; count of bases not matched to a gene: 8. The CDR3 nucleotides read TGTGCCAGTTTCCCGACTAGCGGGAGGGAGGATACGCAGTATTTT. This sequence encodes CASFPTSGREDTQYF.

The chain uses TRBV5-4 and TRBJ1-2; TRBD1 matches 7 bases. CDR3 length equals 14 residues. The V gene's germline CDR1 is SGHNT and CDR2 YYREEE (reference sequence). V lost 5 bases, J lost 4 bases, and 8 bases stayed unmatched. The CDR3 loop reads CASSHFDRAYGYTF. CDR3 nucleotides: TGTGCCAGCAGTCATTTCGACAGGGCCTATGGCTACACCTTC.

This chain links TRBV12-5 with TRBJ2-1; TRBD1 matches at 9 bases. CDR1 and CDR2 from the germline V gene are LGHNT and FRNRAP. The CDR3 runs 15 residues. The J segment lost 6 bases and the V segment lost 6 bases, leaving 9 bases of the junction unmatched. The CDR3 DNA follows: TGTGCTAGTGGATCTCCGGGACAGGGAAGCAATGAGCAGTTCTTC. Encoded protein: CASGSPGQGSNEQFF.

The rearrangement links TRBV28 to TRBJ1-2; D call uncertain. Germline lookup yields CDR1 MDHEN and CDR2 SYDVKM. V lost 10 bases, J lost 2 bases, and 11 bases lay in between. The CDR3 contains 12 residues. The CDR3 region is CATVPVNYGYTF. The CDR3 bases are TGTGCCACCGTGCCGGTAAACTATGGCTACACCTTC.